This TCR beta chain was obtained from a study of early T cells in non-severe SARS-CoV-2 infection. Overall study: Sequencing used unsorted whole-blood bulk RNA, so chains lack pairing.

V lost 6 bases, J lost 7 bases, and 28 bases lay in between. The CDR3 extends over 17 amino acids. Individual cDNA molecules carried attached unique molecular identifiers. TCRdb passed the 5' RACE reads through MiXCR, listing each CDR3 protein once. The data hold about 59,000 distinct CDR3 sequences, with roughly an eighth observed a single time. The sample holds many counts of this clonotype. No antigen is known for it. Study-wide findings and caveats: The VDJdb matching leaned toward anti-spike CD8 responses and overlooked private and CD4 specificities.

The sequence came from an adult who was a healthcare worker with PCR-confirmed SARS-CoV-2 infection or an uninfected control (not recorded which). This rearrangement joins TRBV12-3 or TRBV12-4 to TRBJ2-7, with D possibly being TRBD1 (6 bases). The source material was whole blood. This CDR3 is CASSLKQGWTVFGEQYF. The CDR3, as DNA: TGTGCCAGCAGCCTAAAGCAGGGGTGGACAGTCTTTGGGGAGCAGTACTTC.